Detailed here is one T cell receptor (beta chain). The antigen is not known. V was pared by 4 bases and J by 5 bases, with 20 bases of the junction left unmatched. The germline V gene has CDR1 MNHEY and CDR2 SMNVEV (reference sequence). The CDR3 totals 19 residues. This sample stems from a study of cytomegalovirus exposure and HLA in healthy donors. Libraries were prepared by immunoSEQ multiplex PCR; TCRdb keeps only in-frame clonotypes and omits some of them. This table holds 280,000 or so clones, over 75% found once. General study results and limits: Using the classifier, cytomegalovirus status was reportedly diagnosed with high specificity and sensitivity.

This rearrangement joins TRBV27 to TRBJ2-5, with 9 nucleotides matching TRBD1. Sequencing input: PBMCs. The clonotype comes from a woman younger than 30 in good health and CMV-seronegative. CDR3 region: CASSYFRPLRQGEVETQYF. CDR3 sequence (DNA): TGTGCCAGCAGTTATTTTAGGCCCCTCCGACAGGGGGAGGTGGAGACCCAGTACTTC.